Below are 22 T cell receptor beta chains sequenced from a single sample in a study of T cells in Graves' hyperthyroidism and ophthalmopathy. Researchers took RNA transcripts and amplified the TCR beta CDR3 regions from them. In the first-round RT-PCR of the TCR CDR3, the HTBI primer set was used. TCRdb fed the multiplex PCR reads into MiXCR, producing one record per CDR3 protein. The sample carries hundreds of thousands of distinct CDR3 sequences, approximately 15% recorded once. Specimen: blood. Receptors were obtained from a man aged 18 to 30 with Graves' ophthalmopathy.

V is TRBV6-2 or TRBV6-3 and J is TRBJ2-1, with 12 bases that match TRBD2. There are 15 residues in the CDR3. The germline V gene has CDR1 MNHEY and CDR2 SVGEGT. V was pared by 8 bases and J by 4 bases, with 6 bases of the junction left unmatched. The CDR3 here is CASRGLAGKYNEQFF. DNA of the CDR3: TGTGCCAGCCGCGGACTAGCGGGGAAATACAATGAGCAGTTCTTC.

In this sample, this clonotype turned up many times. The J gene is TRBJ1-5, the V gene TRBV15, with a possible D match to TRBD1 (5 bases). This CDR3 is 20 amino acids long. Germline values: CDR1 LNHNV, CDR2 YYDKDF (reference sequence). V lost 0 bases and J lost 0, with 21 bases in between. DNA for the CDR3: TGTGCCACCAGCAGAGATCCTGTGAACTGGGGCGAGGGTAGCAATCAGCCCCAGCATTTT. Translated: CATSRDPVNWGEGSNQPQHF.

Note on this clonotype: A much larger clone differs by one base, so this may be a read error. The V call is TRBV6-1, the J call TRBJ2-2; D not certain. CDR3 length: 14 amino acids. Trimming shortened V by 5 bases and J by 7 bases, and 14 bases separated the two germline ends. Germline lookup yields CDR1 MNHNS and CDR2 SASEGT. Here the CDR3 reads CASSTTHVIGELFF. CDR3 DNA sequence: TGTGCCAGCAGTACCACTCATGTTATCGGGGAGCTGTTTTTT.

This clonotype was counted at least ten times. V and J are TRBV5-1 and TRBJ2-1; D not certain. The V and J ends lost 4 bases and 4 bases respectively, with 15 bases between them. The CDR3 loop spans 15 amino acids. Germline V gene data show CDR1 as SGHRS and CDR2 as YFSETQ. The CDR3 loop reads CASSPGLMNYNEQFF. The CDR3 region has the DNA TGCGCCAGCAGCCCCGGTCTGATGAATTACAATGAGCAGTTCTTC.

J is TRBJ1-2 and V is TRBV2; 7 nucleotides line up with TRBD1. The ends lost 7 bases at V and 1 base at J; junction bases unmatched: 3. This CDR3 comprises 13 residues. Germline values: CDR1 SNHLY, CDR2 FYNNEI. The DNA for the CDR3 is TGTGCCAGCAATGGACAGGATAACTATGGCTACACCTTC. Its translation is CASNGQDNYGYTF.

The sample holds a few counts of this clonotype. With a much larger clone just one base away, this may be a read error. The J gene is TRBJ1-1, the V gene TRBV30; D unclear. From germline, CDR1 is GTSNPN and CDR2 SVGIG (reference sequence). This CDR3 spans 11 amino acids. As DNA, the CDR3 is TGTGCCTGGAGTATGAACGCTGAAGCTTTCTTT. This translates into CAWSMNAEAFF. Filled out from reference TRBV30 and TRBJ1-1, the complete variable domain reads SQTIHQWPATLVQPVGSPLSLECTVEGTSNPNLYWYRQAAGRGLQLLFYSVGIGQISSEVPQNLSASRPQDRQFILSSKKLLLSDSGFYLCAWSMNAEAFFGQGTRLTVV.

This clonotype has ten or more counts. V gene TRBV15 combines with J gene TRBJ1-5; 11 bases fit TRBD1. The CDR3 loop spans 16 amino acids. J was trimmed by 1 base and V by 1 base; bases with no gene match: 0. Germline V gives CDR1 LNHNV, CDR2 YYDKDF (reference sequence). This CDR3 is CATSRGDRGSNQPQHF. The CDR3 DNA sequence: TGTGCCACCAGCAGAGGGGACAGGGGGAGCAATCAGCCCCAGCATTTT.

This clonotype was observed at least ten times. The rearrangement joins TRBV12-3 or TRBV12-4 to TRBJ2-1; a possible D gene is TRBD2 (6 bases). Deletions cut 8 bases from V and 0 bases from J, with 14 bases between. The CDR3 loop spans 15 amino acids. The CDR3 DNA sequence: TGTGCCAGCGGGATGGGAGGCCGCTCCTACAATGAGCAGTTCTTC. It encodes CASGMGGRSYNEQFF.

Remarks on this clonotype: A much larger clone differs from this one at a single base, so this may be a read error. For the CDR3, the DNA is TGCAGTGCTAGTGGGATTCCCAAAAACATTCAGTACTTC. Amino acid sequence: CSASGIPKNIQYF. V is TRBV20-1 and J is TRBJ2-4; no firm D call. The CDR3 has 13 amino acids. Trimming cost V 3 bases and J 2 bases, with 8 bases left between them. Germline V gene lookup returns CDR1 DFQATT and CDR2 SNEGSKA (reference sequence).

This clonotype was counted many times. V gene TRBV30 combines with J gene TRBJ2-5; D gene unclear. The CDR3 length is 12 residues. Germline CDR1 and CDR2: GTSNPN and SVGIG (reference sequence). The germline V and J ends were trimmed by 4 bases and 9 bases, with 15 bases remaining between them. The CDR3 DNA reads TGTGCCTGGATGGACCCGCAACTGTCCCAGTACTTC. Protein product: CAWMDPQLSQYF.

The CDR3 spells CASSMGQANQPQHF. The CDR3 bases are TGTGCCAGCAGCATGGGACAGGCGAATCAGCCCCAGCATTTT. The chain combines TRBV7-2 with TRBJ1-5; TRBD1 aligns across 8 bases. CDR3 size: 14 residues. J gave up 4 bases and V 5 bases, and 4 bases lay outside the gene matches. CDR1 is SGHTA and CDR2 is FQGNSA in the germline V gene.

This clonotype was found many times. The rearrangement joins TRBV5-1 to TRBJ2-7, with 11 bases identical to TRBD2. The CDR3 has 15 residues. Trimming cost V 5 bases and J 0 bases; bases outside gene matches: 4. In germline, CDR1 is SGHRS, CDR2 YFSETQ. CDR3 DNA: TGCGCCAGCAGTAAAGGGACTAGCGGCTCCTACGAGCAGTACTTC. Its translation: CASSKGTSGSYEQYF. The entire variable domain, with the rest obtained from reference TRBV5-1 and TRBJ2-7, is as follows: KAGVTQTPRYLIKTRGQQVTLSCSPISGHRSVSWYQQTPGQGLQFLFEYFSETQRNKGNFPGRFSGRQFSNSRSEMNVSTLELGDSALYLCASSKGTSGSYEQYFGPGTRLTVT.

The gene calls are TRBV7-9 and TRBJ2-2; D unclear. The germline V gene has CDR1 SEHNR and CDR2 FQNEAQ (reference sequence). Trimming stripped 6 bases from V and 6 bases from J, with 11 bases between. CDR3 length equals 13 residues. The chain's CDR3 is CASRLPPAGELFF. In nucleotides, the CDR3 is TGTGCCAGCAGGCTTCCCCCGGCCGGGGAGCTGTTTTTT.

Many counts were recorded for this clonotype. This chain uses TRBV3-1 with TRBJ2-7, with 13 bases identical to TRBD2. This CDR3 spans 13 amino acids. With V trimmed by 9 bases and J by 3 bases, 2 bases remained unmatched. Germline assignment: CDR1 LGHDT and CDR2 YNNKEL (reference sequence). Here the CDR3 reads CASRTSGGYEQYF. In nucleotides, the CDR3 is TGTGCCAGTAGGACTAGCGGGGGCTACGAGCAGTACTTC.

This clonotype was detected ten times or more. The rearrangement links TRBV11-3 to TRBJ2-1; 9 bases match TRBD2. The J segment lost 3 bases and the V segment lost 3 bases, leaving 3 bases of the junction unmatched. Germline V gives CDR1 SGHNT, CDR2 YENEEA. The CDR3 spans 15 residues. The CDR3 DNA follows: TGTGCCAGCAGCTTGGGGACTAGCCTCTACAATGAGCAGTTCTTC. It is translated as CASSLGTSLYNEQFF.

As to this clonotype: A much larger clone differs from this one at a single base, so this may be a read error. The genes are TRBV11-2 and TRBJ2-3, with D possibly matching TRBD2 (5 bases). Germline V gene lookup returns CDR1 SGHAT and CDR2 FQNNGV. This CDR3 contains 14 residues. Between the trimmed V and J ends, which lost 1 base and 3 bases, there was a span of 8 bases. The CDR3 DNA sequence: TGTGCCAGCAGCTTAGTGAGGGATACAGATACGCAGTATTTT. This translates into CASSLVRDTDTQYF. Drawing the rest from reference TRBV11-2 and TRBJ2-3, the complete variable domain is EAGVAQSPRYKIIEKRQSVAFWCNPISGHATLYWYQQILGQGPKLLIQFQNNGVVDDSQLPKDRFSAERLKGVDSTLKIQPAKLEDSAVYLCASSLVRDTDTQYFGPGTRLTVL.

This clonotype was recorded at least ten times. The rearrangement uses TRBV6-6 and TRBJ1-2, with D possibly being TRBD1 (6 bases). Germline V lookup: CDR1 MNHNY, CDR2 SVGAGI (reference sequence). CDR3 length: 12 amino acids. Trimming stripped 0 bases from V and 7 bases from J, with 6 bases between. DNA of the CDR3: TGTGCCAGCAGTTACTCGACAGGTGGCTACACCTTC. Translated: CASSYSTGGYTF.

This clonotype was counted only a few times. The rearrangement links TRBV6-1 to TRBJ1-3; D gene uncertain. With 5 bases removed from V and 0 bases from J, the gap between germline ends came to 17 bases. Germline loops: CDR1 MNHNS, CDR2 SASEGT. CDR3 length: 17 residues. CDR3 bases: TGTGCCAGCAGTCTTAGTCCGACGGGTAGCTCTGGAAACACCATATATTTT. This gives the protein CASSLSPTGSSGNTIYF.

This clonotype was detected ten times or more. The chain carries TRBV5-6 and TRBJ1-5; weak D call: TRBD1 (6 bases). The CDR3 runs 16 residues. The germline V gene encodes CDR1 SGHDT and CDR2 YYEEEE. V was trimmed by 0 bases and J by 1 base, leaving 11 bases between them. CDR3 in amino acids: CASSLASQGSNQPQHF. The CDR3 bases are TGTGCCAGCAGCTTGGCTTCACAGGGCAGCAATCAGCCCCAGCATTTT.

The chain carries TRBV5-1 and TRBJ2-3; TRBD2 might be the D (7 bases). The V and J ends lost 0 bases and 1 base respectively, with 18 bases between them. CDR3 length: 18 residues. The germline V gene encodes CDR1 SGHRS and CDR2 YFSETQ. In DNA, the CDR3 is TGCGCCAGCAGCTTGGCCGGGGGGCGTCTGCCTCGCACAGATACGCAGTATTTT. This translates into CASSLAGGRLPRTDTQYF.

This clonotype was observed at least ten times. The chain joins TRBV7-3 to TRBJ2-7, with 8 bases that match TRBD1. J lost 0 bases, V lost 7 bases, and 8 bases had no gene match. The CDR3 runs to 15 residues. The germline gives CDR1 SGHTA, CDR2 FQGTGA. As DNA, the CDR3 is TGTGCCAGCATCACTCGACAGGGGCTCTCCTACGAGCAGTACTTC. Translated, it gives CASITRQGLSYEQYF.

There are many counts of this clonotype. V gene TRBV20-1 combines with J gene TRBJ1-2; 9 bases map to TRBD1. Germline V lookup: CDR1 DFQATT, CDR2 SNEGSKA (reference sequence). This CDR3 has 15 residues. With 1 base clipped from V and 4 bases from J, the junction kept 7 bases outside the gene matches. CDR3 protein: CSARVSGTGLYGYTF. The CDR3 DNA reads as TGCAGTGCTAGAGTTTCCGGGACAGGGCTCTATGGCTACACCTTC.